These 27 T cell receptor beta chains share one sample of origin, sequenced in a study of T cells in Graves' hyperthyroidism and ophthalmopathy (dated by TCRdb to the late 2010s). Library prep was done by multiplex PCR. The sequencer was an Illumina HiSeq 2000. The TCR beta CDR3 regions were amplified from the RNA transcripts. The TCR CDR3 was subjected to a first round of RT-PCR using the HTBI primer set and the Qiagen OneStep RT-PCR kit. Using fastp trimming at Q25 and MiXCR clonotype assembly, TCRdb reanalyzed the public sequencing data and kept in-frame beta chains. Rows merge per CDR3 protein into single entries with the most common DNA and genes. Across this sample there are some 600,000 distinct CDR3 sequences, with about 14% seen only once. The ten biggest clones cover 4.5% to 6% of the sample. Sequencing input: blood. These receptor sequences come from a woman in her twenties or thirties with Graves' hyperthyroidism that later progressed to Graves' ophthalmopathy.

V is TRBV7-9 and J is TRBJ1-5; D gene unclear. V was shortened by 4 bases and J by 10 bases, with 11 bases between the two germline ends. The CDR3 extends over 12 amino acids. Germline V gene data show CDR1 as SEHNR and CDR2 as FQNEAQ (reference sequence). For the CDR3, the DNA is TGTGCCAGCAGCTCGGGCTCCAATCCCCAGCATTTT. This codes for CASSSGSNPQHF.

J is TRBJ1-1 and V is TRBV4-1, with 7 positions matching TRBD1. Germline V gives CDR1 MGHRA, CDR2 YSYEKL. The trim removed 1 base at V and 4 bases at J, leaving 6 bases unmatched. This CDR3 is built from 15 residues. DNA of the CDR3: TGCGCCAGCAGCCAAGTTACAGGGGTCGGCACTGAAGCTTTCTTT. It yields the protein CASSQVTGVGTEAFF.

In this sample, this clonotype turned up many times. The CDR3 DNA follows: TGTGCCAGCAGTACCCAGCCTAGCGGCCAAGAGACCCAGTACTTC. It specifies CASSTQPSGQETQYF. The rearrangement joins TRBV6-1 to TRBJ2-5, with 7 bases that match TRBD2. V lost 5 bases and J lost 1; bases outside the gene matches: 7. Germline V gene lookup returns CDR1 MNHNS and CDR2 SASEGT. The CDR3 sequence is 15 residues long.

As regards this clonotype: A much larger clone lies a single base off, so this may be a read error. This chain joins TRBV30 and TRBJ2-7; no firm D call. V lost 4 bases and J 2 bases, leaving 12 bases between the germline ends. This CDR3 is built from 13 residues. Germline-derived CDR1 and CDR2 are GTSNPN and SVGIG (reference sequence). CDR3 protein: CAWNSWETYEQYF. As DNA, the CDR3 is TGTGCCTGGAATAGTTGGGAAACCTACGAGCAGTACTTC.

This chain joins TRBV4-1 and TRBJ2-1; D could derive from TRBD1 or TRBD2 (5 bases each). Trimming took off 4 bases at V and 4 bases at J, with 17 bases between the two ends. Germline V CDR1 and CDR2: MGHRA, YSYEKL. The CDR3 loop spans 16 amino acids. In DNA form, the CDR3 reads TGCGCCAGCAGCCCTCCCGGGATAGGGGCTTACAATGAGCAGTTCTTC. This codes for CASSPPGIGAYNEQFF.

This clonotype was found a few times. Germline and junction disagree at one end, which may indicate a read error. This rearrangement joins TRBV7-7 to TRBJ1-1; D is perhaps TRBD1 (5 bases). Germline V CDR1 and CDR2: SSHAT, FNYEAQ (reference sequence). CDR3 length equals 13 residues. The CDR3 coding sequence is TGTGCTAGCAGCGAGGGGATGAACACTGAAGCTTTCTTT. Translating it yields CASSEGMNTEAFF.

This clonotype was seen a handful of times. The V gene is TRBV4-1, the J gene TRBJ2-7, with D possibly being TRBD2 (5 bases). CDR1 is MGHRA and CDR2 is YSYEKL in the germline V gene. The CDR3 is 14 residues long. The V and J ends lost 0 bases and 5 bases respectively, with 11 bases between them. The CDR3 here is CASSQDRGFNEQYF. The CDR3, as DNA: TGCGCCAGCAGCCAAGATAGAGGGTTCAACGAGCAGTACTTC.

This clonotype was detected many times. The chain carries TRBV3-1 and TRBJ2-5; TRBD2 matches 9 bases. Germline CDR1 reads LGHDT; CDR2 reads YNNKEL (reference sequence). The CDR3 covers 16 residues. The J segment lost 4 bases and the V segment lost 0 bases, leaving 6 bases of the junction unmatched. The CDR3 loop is CASSQDRSGRRETQYF. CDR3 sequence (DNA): TGTGCCAGCAGCCAAGATCGGAGCGGGAGGAGAGAGACCCAGTACTTC.

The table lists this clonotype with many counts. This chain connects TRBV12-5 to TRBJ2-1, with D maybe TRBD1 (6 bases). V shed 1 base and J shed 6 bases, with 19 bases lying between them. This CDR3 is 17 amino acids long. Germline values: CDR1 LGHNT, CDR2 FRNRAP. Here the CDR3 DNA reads TGTGCTAGTGGTTTGGGGGGGACATCTGGGTTTGGCAATGAGCAGTTCTTC. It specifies CASGLGGTSGFGNEQFF.

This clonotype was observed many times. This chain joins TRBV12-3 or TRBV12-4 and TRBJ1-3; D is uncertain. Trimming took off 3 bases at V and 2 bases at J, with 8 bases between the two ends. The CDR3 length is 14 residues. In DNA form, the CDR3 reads TGTGCCAGCAGTTTCGGGAGCCCTGGAAACACCATATATTTT. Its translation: CASSFGSPGNTIYF.

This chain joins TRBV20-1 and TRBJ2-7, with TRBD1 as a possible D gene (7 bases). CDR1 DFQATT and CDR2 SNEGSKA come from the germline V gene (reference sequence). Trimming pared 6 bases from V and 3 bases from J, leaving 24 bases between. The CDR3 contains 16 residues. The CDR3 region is CSALPSGPGGNYEQYF. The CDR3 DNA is TGCAGTGCCCTGCCGAGCGGGCCAGGGGGAAACTACGAGCAGTACTTC.

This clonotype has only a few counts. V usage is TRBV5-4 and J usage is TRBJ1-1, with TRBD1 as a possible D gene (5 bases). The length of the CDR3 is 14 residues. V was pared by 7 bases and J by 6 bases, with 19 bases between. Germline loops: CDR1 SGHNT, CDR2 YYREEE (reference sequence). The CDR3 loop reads CASREPRDPAEAFF. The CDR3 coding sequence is TGTGCCAGCCGAGAGCCCCGGGACCCCGCTGAAGCTTTCTTT.

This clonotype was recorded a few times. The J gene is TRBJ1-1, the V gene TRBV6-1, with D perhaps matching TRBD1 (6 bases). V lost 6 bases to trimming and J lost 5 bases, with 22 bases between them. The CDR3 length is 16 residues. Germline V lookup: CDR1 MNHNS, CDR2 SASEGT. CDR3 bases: TGTGCCAGCAGCTCGGAAAGAACAGGGAGGTTGACTGAAGCTTTCTTT. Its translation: CASSSERTGRLTEAFF.

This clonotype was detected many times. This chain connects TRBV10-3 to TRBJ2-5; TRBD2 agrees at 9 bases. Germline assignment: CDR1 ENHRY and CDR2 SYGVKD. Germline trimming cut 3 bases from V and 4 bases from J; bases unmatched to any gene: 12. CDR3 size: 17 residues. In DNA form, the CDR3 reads TGTGCCATCAGTGACCTTGCCCTACTAGCGGGCGGAGAGACCCAGTACTTC. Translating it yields CAISDLALLAGGETQYF.

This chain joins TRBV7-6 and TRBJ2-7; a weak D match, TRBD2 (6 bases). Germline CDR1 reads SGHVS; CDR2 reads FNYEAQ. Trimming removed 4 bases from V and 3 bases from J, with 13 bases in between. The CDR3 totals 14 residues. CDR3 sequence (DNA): TGTGCCAGCAGCTCGGGACTGGCTAACTACGAGCAGTACTTC. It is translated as CASSSGLANYEQYF.

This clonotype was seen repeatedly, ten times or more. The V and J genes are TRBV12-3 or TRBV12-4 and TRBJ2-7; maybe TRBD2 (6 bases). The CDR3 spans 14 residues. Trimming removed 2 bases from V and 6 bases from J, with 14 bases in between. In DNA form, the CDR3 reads TGTGCCAGCAGTTTATCCCCGGGAGTCCCCGAGCAGTACTTC. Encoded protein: CASSLSPGVPEQYF.

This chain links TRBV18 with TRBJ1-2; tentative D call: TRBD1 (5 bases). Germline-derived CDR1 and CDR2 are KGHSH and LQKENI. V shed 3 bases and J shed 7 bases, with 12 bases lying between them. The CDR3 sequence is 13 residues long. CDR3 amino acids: CASSPEGRSGYTF. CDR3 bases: TGTGCCAGCTCACCGGAGGGGAGGAGTGGCTACACCTTC.

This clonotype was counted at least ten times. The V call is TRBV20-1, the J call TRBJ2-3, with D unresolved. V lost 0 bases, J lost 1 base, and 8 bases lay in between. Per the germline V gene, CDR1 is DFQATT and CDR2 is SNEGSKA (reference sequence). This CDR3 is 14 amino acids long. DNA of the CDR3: TGCAGTGCTAGAGATGAGGTTGGCACAGATACGCAGTATTTT. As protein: CSARDEVGTDTQYF.

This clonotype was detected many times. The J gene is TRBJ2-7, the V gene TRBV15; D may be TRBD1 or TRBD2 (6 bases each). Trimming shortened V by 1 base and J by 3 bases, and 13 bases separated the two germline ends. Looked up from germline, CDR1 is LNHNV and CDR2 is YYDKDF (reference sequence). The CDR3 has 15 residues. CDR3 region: CATSRAGAKGYEQYF. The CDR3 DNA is TGTGCCACCAGCAGAGCGGGGGCAAAGGGCTACGAGCAGTACTTC. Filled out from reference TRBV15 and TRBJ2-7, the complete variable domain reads DAMVIQNPRYQVTQFGKPVTLSCSQTLNHNVMYWYQQKSSQAPKLLFHYYDKDFNNEADTPDNFQSRRPNTSFCFLDIRSPGLGDTAMYLCATSRAGAKGYEQYFGPGTRLTVT.

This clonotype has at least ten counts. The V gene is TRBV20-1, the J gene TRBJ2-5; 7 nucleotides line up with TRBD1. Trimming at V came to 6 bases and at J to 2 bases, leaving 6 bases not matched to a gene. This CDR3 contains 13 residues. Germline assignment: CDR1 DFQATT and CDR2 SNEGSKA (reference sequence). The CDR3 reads CSAPTGPQETQYF. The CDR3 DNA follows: TGCAGTGCACCGACAGGGCCGCAAGAGACCCAGTACTTC.

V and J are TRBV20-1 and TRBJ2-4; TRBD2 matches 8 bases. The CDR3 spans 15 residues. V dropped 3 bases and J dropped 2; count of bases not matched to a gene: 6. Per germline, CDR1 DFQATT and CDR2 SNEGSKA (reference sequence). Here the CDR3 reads CSASEAGGSKNIQYF. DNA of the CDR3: TGCAGTGCTAGTGAGGCGGGAGGATCCAAAAACATTCAGTACTTC.

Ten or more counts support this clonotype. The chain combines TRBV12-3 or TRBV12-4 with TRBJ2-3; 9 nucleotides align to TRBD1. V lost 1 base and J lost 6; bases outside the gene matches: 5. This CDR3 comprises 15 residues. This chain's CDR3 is CASSLVRDRADTQYF. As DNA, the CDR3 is TGTGCCAGCAGTTTAGTCCGGGACAGGGCTGATACGCAGTATTTT.

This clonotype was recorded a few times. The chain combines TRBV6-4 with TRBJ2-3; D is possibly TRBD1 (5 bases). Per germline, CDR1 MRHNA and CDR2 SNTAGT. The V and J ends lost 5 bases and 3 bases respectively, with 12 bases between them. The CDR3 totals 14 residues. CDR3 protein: CASSTTGRTDTQYF. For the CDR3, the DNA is TGTGCCAGCAGTACAACAGGAAGGACAGATACGCAGTATTTT.

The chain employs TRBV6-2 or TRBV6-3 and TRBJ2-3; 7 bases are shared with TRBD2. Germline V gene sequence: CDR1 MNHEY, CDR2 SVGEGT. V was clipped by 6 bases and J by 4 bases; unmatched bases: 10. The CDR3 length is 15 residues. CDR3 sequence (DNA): TGTGCCAGCAGCCCAATCTGGCGGGGGTCAGATACGCAGTATTTT. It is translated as CASSPIWRGSDTQYF.

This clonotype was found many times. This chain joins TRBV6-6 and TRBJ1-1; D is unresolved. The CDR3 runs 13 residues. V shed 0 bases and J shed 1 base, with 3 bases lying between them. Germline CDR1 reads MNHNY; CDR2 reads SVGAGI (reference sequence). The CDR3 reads CASSYSKNTEAFF. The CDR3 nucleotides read TGTGCCAGCAGTTACTCGAAGAACACTGAAGCTTTCTTT.

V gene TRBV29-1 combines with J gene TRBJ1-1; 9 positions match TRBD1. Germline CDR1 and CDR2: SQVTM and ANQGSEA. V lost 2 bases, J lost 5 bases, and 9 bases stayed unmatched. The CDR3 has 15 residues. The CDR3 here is CSVEPRQGVWTEAFF. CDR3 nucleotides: TGCAGCGTTGAACCCCGACAGGGGGTGTGGACTGAAGCTTTCTTT.

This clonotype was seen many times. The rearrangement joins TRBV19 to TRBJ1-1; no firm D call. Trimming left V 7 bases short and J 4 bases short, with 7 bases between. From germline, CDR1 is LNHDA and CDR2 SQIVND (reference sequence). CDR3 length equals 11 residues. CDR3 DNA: TGTGCCAGTACCGCGGGCACTGAAGCTTTCTTT. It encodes CASTAGTEAFF. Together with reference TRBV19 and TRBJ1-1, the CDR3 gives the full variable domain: DGGITQSPKYLFRKEGQNVTLSCEQNLNHDAMYWYRQDPGQGLRLIYYSQIVNDFQKGDIAEGYSVSREKKESFPLTVTSAQKNPTAFYLCASTAGTEAFFGQGTRLTVV.